What follows are 20 T cell receptor beta chains derived from one specimen sequenced in a study of blood T cell repertoires in COVID-19. Generated by immunoSEQ multiplex PCR, the TCRdb table keeps only in-frame clones and is missing some. The sample lists around 240,000 clones; 70% to 85% were seen once. The material sequenced was peripheral blood. Receptor source: a woman aged 40 to 50 who had recovered from COVID-19.

A remark on this clone: At the DNA level, this CDR3 is encoded by other sequences in the same sample as well. V gene TRBV29-1 combines with J gene TRBJ2-3; D is uncertain. Trimming removed 1 base at V and 1 base at J, with 6 bases between. The germline V gene encodes CDR1 SQVTM and CDR2 ANQGSEA. There are 13 residues in the CDR3. The CDR3 region is CSVEVSGTDTQYF. CDR3 bases: TGCAGCGTTGAAGTCTCAGGCACAGATACGCAGTATTTT.

The chain uses TRBV28 and TRBJ2-3, with 8 positions matching TRBD2. This CDR3 contains 14 residues. J gave up 3 bases and V 5 bases, and 4 bases lay outside the gene matches. Germline lookup yields CDR1 MDHEN and CDR2 SYDVKM. This CDR3 reads CASSKRGSTDTQYF. CDR3 sequence (DNA): TGTGCCAGCAGTAAGCGGGGGAGTACAGATACGCAGTATTTT.

The V call is TRBV9, the J call TRBJ2-7, with D perhaps TRBD2 (6 bases). V gave up 0 bases and J gave up 4 bases, with 14 bases separating them. The CDR3 has 15 amino acids. The germline gives CDR1 SGDLS, CDR2 YYNGEE. The CDR3 reads CASSVEAGSGYEQYF. The CDR3 DNA reads TGTGCCAGCAGCGTAGAAGCCGGGAGCGGATACGAGCAGTACTTC.

J is TRBJ1-3 and V is TRBV7-2, with a tentative D call TRBD1 (5 bases). Germline V CDR1 and CDR2: SGHTA, FQGNSA. The CDR3 is 14 amino acids. Trimming shortened V by 7 bases and J by 0 bases, and 10 bases separated the two germline ends. CDR3 sequence (DNA): TGTGCCAGCACCCGCGGGGCCTCTGGAAACACCATATATTTT. Translation: CASTRGASGNTIYF.

This clone is a singleton in its sample. This chain links TRBV28 with TRBJ1-5; 9 positions agree with TRBD1. CDR1 is MDHEN and CDR2 is SYDVKM in the germline V gene. The CDR3 consists of 15 residues. V trimming: 6 bases; J trimming: 6 bases; junction bases outside the gene matches: 9. CDR3 DNA sequence: TGTGCCAGCAGAACGGGACAGGGCGGGGGTCAGCCCCAGCATTTT. It specifies CASRTGQGGGQPQHF.

The chain couples TRBV4-2 to TRBJ1-2; 7 nucleotides agree with TRBD1. The germline V gene has CDR1 LGHNA and CDR2 YNFKEQ. V was clipped by 4 bases and J by 1 base; unmatched bases: 12. The CDR3 extends over 17 amino acids. The CDR3 loop is CASSLRTGDNHNYGYTF. The CDR3 DNA reads as TGTGCCAGCAGCCTTAGGACAGGAGACAACCATAACTATGGCTACACCTTC.

The chain joins TRBV3-1 (or the pseudogene TRBV3-2) to TRBJ1-2, with 7 bases identical to TRBD1. The ends lost 6 bases at V and 8 bases at J; junction bases unmatched: 12. CDR3 length: 14 residues. Germline assignment: CDR1 LGHDT and CDR2 YNNKEL (reference sequence). The DNA of the CDR3 is TGTGCCAGCAGAGAGACAGGGTCTGTTTCGGGCTACACCTTC. This encodes CASRETGSVSGYTF.

The chain couples TRBV28 to TRBJ2-3; 12 bases agree with TRBD2. The CDR3 length is 14 residues. The germline gives CDR1 MDHEN, CDR2 SYDVKM. The V segment lost 8 bases and the J segment 5 bases; nucleotides outside the gene matches: 5. Written as DNA, the CDR3 is TGTGCCAGCCTAGCGGGGGGGCCGCGAGATACGCAGTATTTT. This codes for CASLAGGPRDTQYF.

This clone was recorded only once. The junction departs from germline at one end; a sequencing error may be responsible. The sample contains more than one DNA sequence encoding this CDR3. The rearrangement joins TRBV13 to TRBJ1-2; no definite D call. CDR1 is PRHDT and CDR2 is FYEKMQ in the germline V gene (reference sequence). The CDR3 extends over 14 amino acids. CDR3 region: CASKILRRRDGYTF. The CDR3 nucleotides read TGTGCCAGCAAGATTTTAAGGAGGAGAGATGGCTATACCTTC.

The chain has TRBV7-2 and TRBJ1-3; D gene unclear. The germline CDR1 and CDR2 sequences are SGHTA and FQGNSA. With 0 bases removed from V and 4 bases from J, the gap between germline ends came to 10 bases. This CDR3 region has 15 residues. The CDR3 loop reads CASSLAADTGNTIYF. The CDR3 coding sequence is TGTGCCAGCAGCTTAGCGGCCGATACAGGAAACACCATATATTTT.

The chain joins TRBV24-1 to TRBJ1-1, with TRBD1 matching 8 bases. The V and J ends lost 5 bases and 2 bases, in that order; junction bases with no gene match: 12. Germline CDR1 reads KGHDR; CDR2 reads SFDVKD. This CDR3 is 17 amino acids long. The CDR3 DNA reads as TGTGCCACCAGTGGGGTGGACAGGGACCTTATTAACACTGAAGCTTTCTTT. This encodes CATSGVDRDLINTEAFF.

The chain couples TRBV5-1 to TRBJ2-2; maybe TRBD1 (6 bases). The ends were cut back, 4 bases at V and 4 bases at J, with 14 bases in the middle. There are 15 residues in the CDR3. Germline lookup yields CDR1 SGHRS and CDR2 YFSETQ. CDR3 DNA sequence: TGCGCCAGCAGCGACGGACAGACCCGCACCGGGGAGCTGTTTTTT. It yields the protein CASSDGQTRTGELFF.

V and J are TRBV4-3 and TRBJ1-1; TRBD1 matches at 7 bases. The CDR3 contains 14 residues. Looked up from germline, CDR1 is LGHNA and CDR2 is YSLEER. Unmatched junction bases numbered 6, after V lost 3 bases and J lost 5 bases. CDR3 protein: CASSQNSGGTEAFF. The CDR3, as DNA: TGCGCCAGCAGCCAGAATTCAGGGGGGACTGAAGCTTTCTTT.

The chain couples TRBV29-1 to TRBJ2-7; 8 bases match TRBD1. V dropped 5 bases and J dropped 1; count of bases not matched to a gene: 7. The CDR3 covers 14 residues. Germline V gene data show CDR1 as SQVTM and CDR2 as ANQGSEA. CDR3 region: CSVLKDRVSYEQYF. The CDR3, as DNA: TGCAGCGTTTTAAAGGACAGGGTTTCCTACGAGCAGTACTTC.

The chain employs TRBV5-1 and TRBJ2-1; TRBD1 is a possible D gene (5 bases). Trimming took off 0 bases at V and 1 base at J, with 8 bases between the two ends. In germline, CDR1 is SGHRS, CDR2 YFSETQ. The CDR3 is 15 amino acids. CDR3 bases: TGCGCCAGCAGCTTGGTGGCAGGGTCCTACAATGAGCAGTTCTTC. It specifies CASSLVAGSYNEQFF. Combining the CDR3 with reference TRBV5-1 and TRBJ2-1 gives the whole variable domain KAGVTQTPRYLIKTRGQQVTLSCSPISGHRSVSWYQQTPGQGLQFLFEYFSETQRNKGNFPGRFSGRQFSNSRSEMNVSTLELGDSALYLCASSLVAGSYNEQFFGPGTRLTVL.

V gene TRBV3-1 (or the pseudogene TRBV3-2) combines with J gene TRBJ2-2; 8 bases agree with TRBD1. Germline CDR1 reads LGHDT; CDR2 reads YNNKEL (reference sequence). The CDR3 is 14 amino acids. With 7 bases clipped from V and 0 bases from J, the junction kept 1 base outside the gene matches. The CDR3 is CASNRGSNTGELFF. The CDR3 DNA sequence: TGTGCCAGCAACAGGGGGTCGAACACCGGGGAGCTGTTTTTT.

The chain has TRBV7-2 and TRBJ1-3; a weak D match, TRBD1 (5 bases). Germline loops: CDR1 SGHTA, CDR2 FQGNSA. Deletions cut 5 bases from V and 0 bases from J, with 17 bases between. The CDR3 is 17 amino acids. Written as DNA, the CDR3 is TGTGCCAGCAGCGACACTTCGGGGGTCCTCTCTGGAAACACCATATATTTT. Translating gives CASSDTSGVLSGNTIYF.

The rearrangement uses TRBV2 and TRBJ2-2; 9 bases agree with TRBD1. This CDR3 contains 15 residues. The trim removed 4 bases at V and 4 bases at J, leaving 4 bases unmatched. CDR1 and CDR2 from the germline V gene are SNHLY and FYNNEI. In DNA, the CDR3 is TGTGCCAGCAGTGGGGACAGGGAATTCACCGGGGAGCTGTTTTTT. It encodes CASSGDREFTGELFF.

This chain joins TRBV28 and TRBJ2-7; 10 bases are shared with TRBD2. The CDR3 has 13 amino acids. Germline V gene lookup returns CDR1 MDHEN and CDR2 SYDVKM. Trimming removed 5 bases from V and 5 bases from J; junction bases left unmatched: 3. CDR3 sequence: CASSRGTSDEQYF. The CDR3, as DNA: TGTGCCAGCAGTCGAGGGACTAGCGACGAGCAGTACTTC.

The rearrangement links TRBV6-5 to TRBJ2-7; 7 nucleotides agree with TRBD1. Trimming took 5 bases from V and 2 from J; bases not matched to a gene: 6. The germline gives CDR1 MNHEY, CDR2 SVGAGI. The CDR3 is 14 residues long. CDR3 loop: CASSRDSNTYEQYF. For the CDR3, the DNA is TGTGCCAGCAGTCGGGACAGCAACACCTACGAGCAGTACTTC.